What follows are 12 T cell receptor beta chains derived from one specimen sequenced in a study of T cell repertoires in cytomegalovirus infection. MiXCR, applied by TCRdb to the reads, yields one record per CDR3 protein. Of 300,000 or so distinct CDR3 sequences in the sample, 25% are singletons; the top ten hold about an eighth. These receptors lack a known antigen. This material consisted of cultured PBMCs, taken from culture after CMV antigen stimulation. All receptors come from a human donor in good health (CMV status not recorded). Some clones in this sample may be carry-over from other donors' samples.

This clonotype was detected once. This chain uses TRBV12-3 or TRBV12-4 with TRBJ1-2, with 11 bases lining up with TRBD1. The CDR3 has 14 residues. The J segment lost 6 bases and the V segment lost 3 bases, leaving 3 bases of the junction unmatched. The CDR3 DNA reads as TGTGCCAGCAGTTTCGGACAGGGGGCAAATGGCTACACCTTC. Translated: CASSFGQGANGYTF.

The chain carries TRBV7-9 and TRBJ2-4; TRBD2 is a possible D gene (5 bases). With 1 base removed from V and 1 base from J, the gap between germline ends came to 11 bases. This CDR3 contains 16 residues. Germline CDR1 reads SEHNR; CDR2 reads FQNEAQ (reference sequence). The CDR3 sequence is CASSLGGGRAKNIQYF. The CDR3 DNA is TGTGCCAGCAGCTTAGGAGGCGGGCGGGCCAAAAACATTCAGTACTTC. The whole variable domain, remainder taken from reference TRBV7-9 and TRBJ2-4, is DTGVSQNPRHKITKRGQNVTFRCDPISEHNRLYWYRQTLGQGPEFLTYFQNEAQLEKSRLLSDRFSAERPKGSFSTLEIQRTEQGDSAMYLCASSLGGGRAKNIQYFGAGTRLSVL.

This clonotype was found many times. The CDR3 here is CASSRPGLAGTSSYNEQFF. CDR3 nucleotides: TGTGCCAGCAGCAGACCGGGACTAGCGGGGACCAGCTCCTACAATGAGCAGTTCTTC. The J gene is TRBJ2-1, the V gene TRBV7-2, with 13 bases fitting TRBD2. Trimming cost V 5 bases and J 0 bases; bases outside gene matches: 10. The CDR3 sequence is 19 residues long. Germline V CDR1 and CDR2: SGHTA, FQGNSA.

The table lists this clonotype with many counts. The rearrangement links TRBV7-9 to TRBJ1-2; D gene unclear. The CDR3 loop spans 16 amino acids. Germline V gene sequence: CDR1 SEHNR, CDR2 FQNEAQ (reference sequence). Trimming stripped 4 bases from V and 4 bases from J, with 19 bases between. This CDR3 reads CASSSTRNSVGYGYTF. The CDR3 DNA follows: TGTGCCAGCAGCTCAACCAGGAACTCGGTGGGCTATGGCTACACCTTC.

The gene calls are TRBV9 and TRBJ1-2; D gene ambiguous. V was trimmed by 0 bases and J by 2 bases, leaving 8 bases between them. Germline assignment: CDR1 SGDLS and CDR2 YYNGEE. This CDR3 has 14 amino acids. As DNA, the CDR3 is TGTGCCAGCAGCGTAGTAGTCGACAACTATGGCTACACCTTC. As protein: CASSVVVDNYGYTF.

The rearrangement uses TRBV12-3 or TRBV12-4 and TRBJ1-1; D call uncertain. This CDR3 is built from 13 residues. Trimming cost V 4 bases and J 4 bases, with 10 bases left between them. The CDR3 loop reads CASSSQEGTEAFF. CDR3 in DNA: TGTGCCAGCAGTTCCCAGGAGGGCACTGAAGCTTTCTTT.

The chain recombines TRBV28 with TRBJ1-1; 7 nucleotides line up with TRBD1. Per germline, CDR1 MDHEN and CDR2 SYDVKM. Trimming took 6 bases from V and 11 from J; bases not matched to a gene: 12. This CDR3 is built from 13 residues. In nucleotides, the CDR3 is TGTGCCAGCAGCAAAACAGGGGACCCGGCGGCTTTCTTT. Translated, it gives CASSKTGDPAAFF.

In this sample, this clonotype turned up a few times. The chain has TRBV6-5 and TRBJ2-3; possible D gene TRBD1, 6 bases. CDR1 MNHEY and CDR2 SVGAGI come from the germline V gene. V lost 6 bases and J 8 bases, leaving 15 bases between the germline ends. The CDR3 consists of 13 residues. CDR3 residues: CASSRIGGSTQYF. CDR3 DNA: TGTGCCAGCAGCCGAATAGGGGGTAGTACGCAGTATTTT.

This clonotype was seen ten or more times. The V and J genes are TRBV7-2 and TRBJ2-7; TRBD2 might be the D (7 bases). The CDR3 is 16 amino acids. V dropped 5 bases and J dropped 0 bases, with 17 bases sitting between them. The germline V gene has CDR1 SGHTA and CDR2 FQGNSA. CDR3 in DNA: TGTGCCAGCAGCCGAGTAGGGGGGGCGAGCTCCTACGAGCAGTACTTC. Translating gives CASSRVGGASSYEQYF.

The V and J genes are TRBV12-3 or TRBV12-4 and TRBJ1-2; the D is unclear. Trimming removed 10 bases at V and 3 bases at J, with 15 bases between. This CDR3 contains 13 residues. CDR3 sequence reads: CAIKREGDYGYTF. The CDR3 DNA follows: TGTGCCATCAAGAGGGAGGGAGACTATGGCTACACCTTC.

This clonotype was seen only a few times. This chain links TRBV6-2 or TRBV6-3 with TRBJ2-7, with D perhaps matching TRBD2 (6 bases). The CDR3 is made up of 13 amino acids. The germline gives CDR1 MNHEY, CDR2 SVGEGT. V was pared by 6 bases and J by 5 bases, with 14 bases between. The CDR3 here is CASSLLASNEQYF. The CDR3 nucleotides read TGTGCCAGCAGCCTACTAGCTTCCAACGAGCAGTACTTC.

This clonotype was seen only a few times. CDR3 sequence reads: CASSVDGTSTGELFF. The CDR3 DNA is TGTGCCAGCAGTGTAGACGGTACGAGCACCGGGGAGCTGTTTTTT. J is TRBJ2-2 and V is TRBV6-1; D ambiguous. CDR3 length: 15 amino acids. CDR1 and CDR2 (germline): MNHNS, SASEGT. Trimming removed 4 bases from V and 4 bases from J, with 13 bases in between.